The 14 T cell receptor beta chains listed next were all sequenced from one sample in a study of blood T cell repertoires in COVID-19. The assay was immunoSEQ multiplex PCR, and TCRdb's table has in-frame clones only and misses some. The sample has fewer than 200,000 clones; 80% to 90% are singletons. The material sequenced was peripheral blood. Receptor source: a man aged 45-65 years with active or convalescent COVID-19.

The CDR3 DNA is TGTGCCACCAGTGTAGGGGGAGTCATAGAGCAGTTCTTC. Translated: CATSVGGVIEQFF. This chain uses TRBV24-1 with TRBJ2-1, with D possibly TRBD1 on 6 matching bases. The CDR3 extends over 13 amino acids. The V gene lost 5 bases and the J gene lost 10 bases, with 14 bases spanning the gap. Looked up from germline, CDR1 is KGHDR and CDR2 is SFDVKD.

V and J are TRBV21-1 and TRBJ1-6; no check of the table's D call, TRBD1, against the DNA was made. TRBV21-1 is classified as a pseudogene. This CDR3 is built from 16 residues. This CDR3 reads CASSKRTGRGNSPLHF. In nucleotides, the CDR3 is TGTGCCAGCAGCAAACGGACCGGAAGGGGTAATTCACCCCTCCACTTT.

V and J are TRBV4-1 and TRBJ2-4; possibly TRBD1 for D (5 bases). The V gene lost 0 bases and the J gene lost 0 bases, with 15 bases spanning the gap. The CDR3 is 18 residues long. Germline V lookup: CDR1 MGHRA, CDR2 YSYEKL. For the CDR3, the DNA is TGCGCCAGCAGCCAAGATATAGGGGCCAGACTAGCCAAAAACATTCAGTACTTC. It codes for CASSQDIGARLAKNIQYF.

DNA for the CDR3: TGTGCTAGTGGTCCCCCCGGGACAGGCGGCGACTACACCTTC. Translation gives CASGPPGTGGDYTF. The chain has TRBV12-5 and TRBJ1-2; TRBD1 matches at 8 bases. This CDR3 is 14 amino acids long. The V gene end was trimmed by 5 bases and the J gene end by 10 bases; junction bases not matched to a gene: 12. Germline V CDR1 and CDR2: LGHNT, FRNRAP.

This sequence joins TRBV6-6 and TRBJ1-6, with D maybe TRBD1 (5 bases). The CDR3 extends over 12 amino acids. CDR1 and CDR2 from the germline V gene are MNHNY and SVGAGI (reference sequence). With 6 bases removed from V and 8 bases from J, the gap between germline ends came to 8 bases. The CDR3 sequence is CASSIGDSPLHF. CDR3 bases: TGTGCCAGCAGCATAGGGGATTCACCCCTCCACTTT.

CDR3 DNA: TGTGCCACCAGTGAAAGCGGGACTAGCGGGGGGAGGGAGACCCAGTACTTC. This translates into CATSESGTSGGRETQYF. The chain has TRBV24-1 and TRBJ2-5; 15 bases fit TRBD2. This CDR3 region has 17 residues. J gave up 5 bases and V 4 bases, and 7 bases lay outside the gene matches. The V gene's germline CDR1 is KGHDR and CDR2 SFDVKD.

The V and J genes are TRBV5-4 and TRBJ1-3; unclear D gene. Germline V gene data show CDR1 as SGHNT and CDR2 as YYREEE (reference sequence). This CDR3 spans 13 amino acids. Trimming cost V 4 bases and J 5 bases, with 10 bases left between them. CDR3 in amino acids: CASSTETRNTIYF. The CDR3 DNA reads as TGTGCCAGCAGCACGGAGACCCGAAACACCATATATTTT.

The genes are TRBV3-1 (or the pseudogene TRBV3-2) and TRBJ1-2; D possibly corresponds to TRBD1 (5 bases). The CDR3 consists of 15 residues. Germline assignment: CDR1 LGHDT and CDR2 YNNKEL (reference sequence). Trimming removed 0 bases from V and 4 bases from J, with 12 bases in between. The CDR3 bases are TGTGCCAGCAGCCAAGATGCAGGGTTTACCTATGGCTACACCTTC. Its protein is CASSQDAGFTYGYTF.

CDR3 in DNA: TGTGCCAGCAGACCCCAAAGGGGAGGGTATGAGCAGTTCTTC. Amino acid sequence: CASRPQRGGYEQFF. This chain connects TRBV27 to TRBJ2-1, with 7 bases that match TRBD2. V trimming: 6 bases; J trimming: 8 bases; junction bases outside the gene matches: 10. The CDR3 sequence is 14 residues long. The germline CDR1 and CDR2 sequences are MNHEY and SMNVEV (reference sequence).

The sample holds one count of this clone. In nucleotides, the CDR3 is TGTGCCAGCAGCAAAAGGGGGCGGAAAGAGACCCAGTACTTC. Translation gives CASSKRGRKETQYF. The V call is TRBV21-1, the J call TRBJ2-5; the table's D call TRBD1 went unverified against the DNA. TRBV21-1 is shown as a pseudogene. The CDR3 loop spans 14 amino acids.

This clone has a handful of counts. V usage is TRBV9 and J usage is TRBJ2-1; TRBD2 aligns across 7 bases. Per germline, CDR1 SGDLS and CDR2 YYNGEE. This CDR3 has 16 amino acids. V shed 0 bases, J shed 2 bases, and the junction held 5 bases outside the gene matches. The CDR3 loop is CASSVAAGAAYNEQFF. CDR3 sequence (DNA): TGTGCCAGCAGCGTAGCGGCGGGAGCCGCCTACAATGAGCAGTTCTTC.

V usage is TRBV28 and J usage is TRBJ1-1; TRBD1 matches at 8 bases. The germline gives CDR1 MDHEN, CDR2 SYDVKM. V shed 8 bases and J 4 bases; nucleotides not matched to a gene: 9. CDR3 length: 14 residues. For the CDR3, the DNA is TGTGCCAGCCTTTCAGGGGGCGGTGGCACTGAAGCTTTCTTT. Translated: CASLSGGGGTEAFF.

The chain carries TRBV3-1 (or the pseudogene TRBV3-2) and TRBJ2-6, with 8 bases fitting TRBD2. There are 21 residues in the CDR3. J gave up 0 bases and V 1 base, and 14 bases lay outside the gene matches. Germline V gene lookup returns CDR1 LGHDT and CDR2 YNNKEL (reference sequence). The CDR3 DNA reads TGTGCCAGCAGCCAAGCACGGCTAGCGGGTACTCCTGCCTCTGGGGCCAACGTCCTGACTTTC. Translation: CASSQARLAGTPASGANVLTF.

The chain carries TRBV19 and TRBJ1-3, with D possibly matching TRBD1 (5 bases). The CDR3 length is 14 residues. V was cut by 3 bases and J by 6 bases, with 12 bases left in between. Per germline, CDR1 LNHDA and CDR2 SQIVND (reference sequence). This CDR3 is CASSMRTRENTIYF. CDR3 bases: TGTGCCAGTAGTATGAGGACACGAGAAAACACCATATATTTT. Filled out from reference TRBV19 and TRBJ1-3, the complete variable domain reads DGGITQSPKYLFRKEGQNVTLSCEQNLNHDAMYWYRQDPGQGLRLIYYSQIVNDFQKGDIAEGYSVSREKKESFPLTVTSAQKNPTAFYLCASSMRTRENTIYFGEGSWLTVV.